Below are 25 T cell receptor beta chains sequenced from a single sample in a study of T cell clonotyping in hematopoietic cell transplantation. The time point was: recipient sample about 28 days before transplant, after cytoreduction. Sequencing was performed with immunoSEQ multiplex PCR; in TCRdb, only in-frame clones are kept and a portion is missing. The table shows about 29,000 clones, with roughly 80% occurring only once. Sequences were derived from peripheral blood mononuclear cells, sampled before stem cell transplant. The receptors originated from a young woman with chronic myeloid leukemia. Some clones in this sample may be carry-over from other donors' samples.

The V call is TRBV5-6, the J call TRBJ1-1; 8 bases agree with TRBD1. J gave up 6 bases and V 6 bases, and 7 bases lay outside the gene matches. This CDR3 has 13 residues. CDR1 is SGHDT and CDR2 is YYEEEE in the germline V gene. The CDR3 protein is CASTRTGLAEAFF. The CDR3, as DNA: TGTGCCAGCACCCGGACAGGGTTGGCTGAAGCTTTCTTT.

This chain connects TRBV14 to TRBJ2-5; D remains unclear. Trimming cost V 1 base and J 6 bases, with 12 bases left between them. The CDR3 spans 14 residues. Germline CDR1 SGHDN, CDR2 FVKESK. The CDR3 sequence is CASSQVPMGKTQYF. The CDR3 DNA reads as TGTGCCAGCAGCCAAGTCCCGATGGGGAAGACCCAGTACTTC.

This clone was recorded once. The V gene is TRBV29-1, the J gene TRBJ2-7; D is unclear. Germline-derived CDR1 and CDR2 are SQVTM and ANQGSEA. The CDR3 totals 11 residues. V lost 3 bases to trimming and J lost 3 bases, with 6 bases between them. CDR3 sequence (DNA): TGCAGCGTTGAGAGGAGCTACGAGCAGTACTTC. It encodes CSVERSYEQYF.

This chain joins TRBV2 and TRBJ1-5; unclear D gene. Trimming took 8 bases from V and 2 from J, leaving 10 bases between them. Germline CDR1 SNHLY, CDR2 FYNNEI. This CDR3 region has 13 residues. The CDR3, as DNA: TGTGCCAGCCGCCCGTCCCGCAATCAGCCCCAGCATTTT. Amino acid sequence: CASRPSRNQPQHF. The full variable domain, completed using reference TRBV2 and TRBJ1-5, is EPEVTQTPSHQVTQMGQEVILRCVPISNHLYFYWYRQILGQKVEFLVSFYNNEISEKSEIFDDQFSVERPDGSNFTLKIRSTKLEDSAMYFCASRPSRNQPQHFGDGTRLSIL.

The rearrangement uses TRBV5-6 and TRBJ2-7; 10 nucleotides agree with TRBD1. CDR3 length: 14 amino acids. Germline loops: CDR1 SGHDT, CDR2 YYEEEE. V lost 0 bases and J lost 3; bases outside the gene matches: 0. The CDR3 protein is CASSLGTGGYEQYF. In DNA form, the CDR3 reads TGTGCCAGCAGCTTGGGGACAGGGGGCTACGAGCAGTACTTC.

This sequence joins TRBV30 and TRBJ2-3; 7 bases are shared with TRBD2. The CDR3 extends over 14 amino acids. CDR1 and CDR2 from the germline V gene are GTSNPN and SVGIG (reference sequence). V trimming: 0 bases; J trimming: 3 bases; junction bases outside the gene matches: 3. CDR3 in amino acids: CAWSVAGGTDTQYF. The CDR3 region has the DNA TGTGCCTGGAGTGTAGCCGGGGGGACAGATACGCAGTATTTT.

The chain combines TRBV28 with TRBJ2-7, with 10 bases lining up with TRBD1. The CDR3 is 14 amino acids. Unmatched junction bases numbered 4, after V lost 5 bases and J lost 3 bases. Germline lookup yields CDR1 MDHEN and CDR2 SYDVKM. The DNA for the CDR3 is TGTGCCAGCAGTCCCCGGGACAGGGGCTACGAGCAGTACTTC. Translation gives CASSPRDRGYEQYF.

V gene TRBV2 combines with J gene TRBJ1-1, with 7 nucleotides matching TRBD1. The J segment lost 8 bases and the V segment lost 4 bases, leaving 7 bases of the junction unmatched. CDR3 length: 13 residues. Germline CDR1 SNHLY, CDR2 FYNNEI. CDR3 sequence reads: CASSARDSAEAFF. For the CDR3, the DNA is TGTGCCAGCAGTGCCCGGGACAGCGCCGAAGCTTTCTTT.

This rearrangement joins TRBV6-5 to TRBJ1-5, with 8 bases identical to TRBD1. Germline V gene lookup returns CDR1 MNHEY and CDR2 SVGAGI. The J segment lost 1 base and the V segment lost 8 bases, leaving 4 bases of the junction unmatched. The CDR3 consists of 14 residues. CDR3 sequence: CASRGQGSNQPQHF. The CDR3 DNA sequence: TGTGCCAGCCGAGGACAGGGAAGCAATCAGCCCCAGCATTTT.

V is TRBV11-2 and J is TRBJ2-5; a weak D match, TRBD2 (6 bases). Germline CDR1 is SGHAT and CDR2 is FQNNGV. The CDR3 length is 17 residues. Trimming removed 7 bases from V and 4 bases from J, with 25 bases in between. The CDR3 bases are TGTGCCAGCAATAACTGGGGCGGGACTGAGAGGCTAGAGACCCAGTACTTC. This encodes CASNNWGGTERLETQYF. Based on the CDR3 plus reference TRBV11-2 and TRBJ2-5, the full variable domain is EAGVAQSPRYKIIEKRQSVAFWCNPISGHATLYWYQQILGQGPKLLIQFQNNGVVDDSQLPKDRFSAERLKGVDSTLKIQPAKLEDSAVYLCASNNWGGTERLETQYFGPGTRLLVL.

The rearrangement links TRBV9 to TRBJ1-1, with 7 bases lining up with TRBD1. In germline, CDR1 is SGDLS, CDR2 YYNGEE. This CDR3 spans 15 amino acids. J gave up 4 bases and V 5 bases, and 11 bases lay outside the gene matches. The CDR3 here is CASSVTGTVPTEAFF. Written as DNA, the CDR3 is TGTGCCAGCAGTGTAACCGGGACAGTTCCCACTGAAGCTTTCTTT.

CDR3 in DNA: TGCGCCAGCAGCTCCTTAATCCCCGGGGAGCTGTTTTTT. It encodes CASSSLIPGELFF. The V call is TRBV4-1, the J call TRBJ2-2; no clear D gene. The CDR3 length is 13 residues. Germline values: CDR1 MGHRA, CDR2 YSYEKL. Trimming shortened V by 5 bases and J by 6 bases, and 10 bases separated the two germline ends.

CDR3 nucleotide sequence: TGCGCCAGCAGCCTCGGCGCCCGACTAACTGTCACAGATACGCAGTATTTT. Its protein is CASSLGARLTVTDTQYF. V usage is TRBV5-1 and J usage is TRBJ2-3; D is possibly TRBD2 (5 bases). V was shortened by 4 bases and J by 2 bases, with 20 bases between the two germline ends. The length of the CDR3 is 17 residues. Germline V gene sequence: CDR1 SGHRS, CDR2 YFSETQ.

This clone came up a few times. The CDR3 DNA is TGTGCCAGCAGCTATACAGGGGTGCCCGGCTACACCTTC. Protein: CASSYTGVPGYTF. The chain uses TRBV7-9 and TRBJ1-2; 7 nucleotides align to TRBD1. The V segment lost 4 bases and the J segment 8 bases; nucleotides outside the gene matches: 7. The CDR3 covers 13 residues. Germline V gene sequence: CDR1 SEHNR, CDR2 FQNEAQ (reference sequence).

The chain recombines TRBV29-1 with TRBJ1-2; D is uncertain. The CDR3 has 13 residues. In germline, CDR1 is SQVTM, CDR2 ANQGSEA. Trimming stripped 4 bases from V and 2 bases from J, with 11 bases between. This CDR3 reads CSVGSWNNYGYTF. The CDR3 DNA reads TGCAGCGTTGGTTCCTGGAACAACTATGGCTACACCTTC.

CDR3 sequence: CASSPGLAGAYEQYF. The CDR3 nucleotides read TGTGCCAGCTCACCGGGACTAGCGGGGGCCTACGAGCAGTACTTC. The chain employs TRBV18 and TRBJ2-7; 14 nucleotides agree with TRBD2. Germline-derived CDR1 and CDR2 are KGHSH and LQKENI. CDR3 length equals 15 residues. V was clipped by 3 bases and J by 2 bases; unmatched bases: 0.

This clone was observed a handful of times. The J gene is TRBJ1-2, the V gene TRBV5-1; D remains unclear. CDR3 length: 14 amino acids. The V end lost 0 bases, the J end lost 4 bases, and 10 bases lay between the germline ends. Germline V gives CDR1 SGHRS, CDR2 YFSETQ. CDR3 loop: CASSLVQTTYGYTF. In DNA form, the CDR3 reads TGCGCCAGCAGCTTGGTCCAGACCACCTATGGCTACACCTTC.

The chain is built from TRBV5-6 and TRBJ1-2; D gene ambiguous. The CDR3 consists of 15 residues. Germline CDR1 and CDR2: SGHDT and YYEEEE. V was clipped by 0 bases and J by 4 bases, with 13 bases between them. CDR3 bases: TGTGCCAGCAGCTTGGTGGGCAGATCCTTCTATGGCTACACCTTC. It codes for CASSLVGRSFYGYTF.

The V gene is TRBV6-5, the J gene TRBJ1-4; no definite D call. Germline loops: CDR1 MNHEY, CDR2 SVGAGI. The V and J ends lost 6 bases and 6 bases respectively, with 14 bases between them. There are 14 residues in the CDR3. CDR3 protein: CASSSAFGDEKLFF. CDR3 DNA: TGTGCCAGCAGCTCCGCCTTCGGGGATGAAAAACTGTTTTTT.

The rearrangement links TRBV19 to TRBJ1-4; 8 bases line up with TRBD1. Looked up from germline, CDR1 is LNHDA and CDR2 is SQIVND (reference sequence). J was trimmed by 1 base and V by 9 bases; bases with no gene match: 4. The CDR3 length is 14 residues. For the CDR3, the DNA is TGTGCCAGCATCGACAGGGGAACTAATGAAAAACTGTTTTTT. It specifies CASIDRGTNEKLFF.

The V call is TRBV10-3, the J call TRBJ1-6, with a tentative D call TRBD1 (5 bases). The length of the CDR3 is 16 residues. Germline assignment: CDR1 ENHRY and CDR2 SYGVKD. Trimming left V 1 base short and J 6 bases short, with 13 bases between. CDR3 nucleotides: TGTGCCATCAGTGAGTTCAGGGTGTCCCTTAATTCACCCCTCCACTTT. Encoded protein: CAISEFRVSLNSPLHF.

V and J are TRBV4-2 and TRBJ1-5; no clear D. Germline V lookup: CDR1 LGHNA, CDR2 YNFKEQ. This CDR3 region has 19 residues. Trimming shortened V by 0 bases and J by 0 bases, and 18 bases separated the two germline ends. CDR3 residues: CASSQDPFFTSNSNQPQHF. The DNA of the CDR3 is TGTGCCAGCAGCCAAGACCCTTTCTTCACATCGAATAGCAATCAGCCCCAGCATTTT.

V is TRBV30 and J is TRBJ1-5, with unresolved D. Germline V gene lookup returns CDR1 GTSNPN and CDR2 SVGIG (reference sequence). V was trimmed by 2 bases and J by 3 bases, leaving 14 bases between them. The CDR3 sequence is 15 residues long. The CDR3 reads CAWSRNGQYNQPQHF. CDR3 in DNA: TGTGCCTGGAGTAGGAACGGGCAGTACAATCAGCCCCAGCATTTT.

A single count supports this clone. The chain carries TRBV14 and TRBJ1-3; D is unclear. The CDR3 spans 11 residues. The ends were cut back, 3 bases at V and 7 bases at J, with 4 bases in the middle. Germline V gene data show CDR1 as SGHDN and CDR2 as FVKESK. The CDR3 sequence: CASSHTNTIYF. CDR3 coding DNA: TGTGCCAGCAGCCACACGAACACCATATATTTT.

The chain carries TRBV6-1 and TRBJ2-5; D tentatively reads TRBD1 or TRBD2 (5 bases each). Germline lookup yields CDR1 MNHNS and CDR2 SASEGT. This CDR3 comprises 19 residues. V gave up 4 bases and J gave up 0 bases, with 24 bases separating them. The CDR3 sequence: CASSALEGPVDTYQETQYF. DNA for the CDR3: TGTGCCAGCAGTGCGCTCGAGGGGCCCGTAGACACATACCAAGAGACCCAGTACTTC.